The 30 T cell receptor beta chains below all came from one sample that was sequenced in a study of CD8 T cells in ankylosing spondylitis (dated by TCRdb to 2017 to 2019). The library relied on 5' RACE. Sequencing instrument: Illumina HiSeq 2500. TCRdb took the public reads, trimmed them with fastp at Q25, ran MiXCR for clone calling and kept in-frame beta chains. Records with the same CDR3 protein are collapsed into one entry carrying the most frequent genes and DNA. The sample contains 200,000 to 300,000 distinct CDR3 sequences, around 7.8% of them found a single time. The top ten clones comprise approximately 7% of the sample. The sequenced sample consisted of blood, either unsorted or a sorted T cell fraction (not recorded which). Receptors originate from a male donor with ankylosing spondylitis or in good health (not recorded which).

This clonotype was observed at least ten times. The V call is TRBV29-1, the J call TRBJ2-3; 7 bases fit TRBD1. This CDR3 region has 12 residues. With 7 bases clipped from V and 0 bases from J, the junction kept 1 base outside the gene matches. The V gene's germline CDR1 is SQVTM and CDR2 ANQGSEA. CDR3 sequence reads: CSADRSTDTQYF. The CDR3 DNA follows: TGCAGCGCGGACAGGAGCACAGATACGCAGTATTTT.

This clonotype was seen only a few times. The rearrangement links TRBV6-2 or TRBV6-3 to TRBJ2-1; D remains ambiguous. This CDR3 region has 13 residues. Germline CDR1 MNHEY, CDR2 SVGEGT. V lost 8 bases, J lost 3 bases, and 11 bases lay in between. The CDR3 nucleotides are TGTGCCAGCGGACGAACGCACTACAATGAGCAGTTCTTC. Translation: CASGRTHYNEQFF.

This clonotype occurred many times. The rearrangement uses TRBV7-2 and TRBJ2-1, with D perhaps TRBD2 (5 bases). V shed 0 bases and J shed 7 bases, with 10 bases lying between them. The CDR3 consists of 14 residues. CDR1 is SGHTA and CDR2 is FQGNSA in the germline V gene. CDR3 amino acids: CASSLASLANEQFF. In nucleotides, the CDR3 is TGTGCCAGCAGCTTAGCTTCCCTAGCAAATGAGCAGTTCTTC.

This clonotype was counted ten times or more. The V call is TRBV12-3 or TRBV12-4, the J call TRBJ2-5, with 7 bases that match TRBD1. The CDR3 loop spans 14 amino acids. The J segment lost 3 bases and the V segment lost 6 bases, leaving 7 bases of the junction unmatched. The CDR3: CASSSDRVEETQYF. The CDR3 DNA reads as TGTGCCAGCAGCTCAGACAGGGTAGAAGAGACCCAGTACTTC.

This clonotype was counted at least ten times. The J gene is TRBJ1-1, the V gene TRBV9; 8 nucleotides align to TRBD1. Germline CDR1 reads SGDLS; CDR2 reads YYNGEE. The V segment lost 2 bases and the J segment 5 bases; nucleotides outside the gene matches: 8. The CDR3 consists of 15 residues. The CDR3: CASSVYSTGGTEAFF. Here the CDR3 DNA reads TGTGCCAGCAGCGTCTATTCTACAGGGGGTACTGAAGCTTTCTTT.

This clonotype was recorded many times. The chain links TRBV12-3 or TRBV12-4 to TRBJ2-7; maybe TRBD2 (5 bases). The CDR3 length is 14 residues. V dropped 5 bases and J dropped 2 bases, with 13 bases sitting between them. The CDR3 loop is CASSRPGTTYEQYF. CDR3 coding DNA: TGTGCCAGCAGTAGGCCGGGAACTACCTACGAGCAGTACTTC.

This clonotype was counted ten times or more. The rearrangement joins TRBV12-3 or TRBV12-4 to TRBJ2-2, with D unresolved. V shed 5 bases and J shed 5 bases, with 9 bases lying between them. This CDR3 spans 13 amino acids. CDR3 nucleotides: TGTGCCAGCAGTCGTACCTTGACCGGGGAGCTGTTTTTT. It is translated as CASSRTLTGELFF.

This clonotype has ten or more counts. At one of its ends the junction is not consistent with the germline gene, which may arise from a read error. The chain is built from TRBV20-1 and TRBJ2-7, with a weak D call TRBD2 (5 bases). The CDR3 extends over 12 amino acids. The germline CDR1 and CDR2 sequences are DFQATT and SNEGSKA (reference sequence). Here the CDR3 reads CSAKGSSYEQYF. The CDR3 coding sequence is TGCAGCGCTAAAGGGAGCTCCTACGAGCAGTACTTC.

This rearrangement joins TRBV9 to TRBJ2-3; D not certain. Trimming took off 0 bases at V and 6 bases at J, with 20 bases between the two ends. This CDR3 is 17 amino acids long. Germline values: CDR1 SGDLS, CDR2 YYNGEE. The CDR3 region is CASSVATDQPAGDTQYF. For the CDR3, the DNA is TGTGCCAGCAGCGTAGCTACTGATCAGCCCGCTGGCGATACGCAGTATTTT.

This clonotype was counted ten times or more. The chain has TRBV27 and TRBJ1-2; tentatively, D is TRBD1 (5 bases). Trimming took 2 bases from V and 4 from J, leaving 11 bases between them. Germline CDR1 and CDR2: MNHEY and SMNVEV (reference sequence). The CDR3 covers 14 residues. The CDR3 reads CASSLDGGFYGYTF. The CDR3 DNA is TGTGCCAGCAGTTTAGATGGGGGATTCTATGGCTACACCTTC.

In this sample, this clonotype turned up many times. The V call is TRBV6-2 or TRBV6-3, the J call TRBJ2-1; D gene uncertain. The CDR3 is made up of 15 amino acids. Germline-derived CDR1 and CDR2 are MNHEY and SVGEGT. The germline V and J ends were trimmed by 3 bases and 6 bases, with 15 bases remaining between them. For the CDR3, the DNA is TGTGCCAGCAGTTATCCCAGGTCGATTCCCAATGAGCAGTTCTTC. This codes for CASSYPRSIPNEQFF.

The chain is built from TRBV20-1 and TRBJ1-3, with 7 bases identical to TRBD1. V was pared by 3 bases and J by 3 bases, with 2 bases of the junction left unmatched. The germline V gene has CDR1 DFQATT and CDR2 SNEGSKA (reference sequence). The CDR3 length is 13 residues. The DNA of the CDR3 is TGCAGTGCTAGGACAGGGAATGGAAACACCATATATTTT. It yields the protein CSARTGNGNTIYF.

At least ten counts were recorded for this clonotype. This chain connects TRBV6-5 to TRBJ1-5, with D maybe TRBD1 (5 bases). Trimming removed 8 bases from V and 8 bases from J, with 10 bases in between. Germline CDR1 and CDR2: MNHEY and SVGAGI. The CDR3 sequence is 11 residues long. This chain's CDR3 is CASGPQEPQHF. The DNA of the CDR3 is TGTGCCAGCGGACCACAGGAGCCCCAGCATTTT.

This clonotype was detected many times. The chain links TRBV5-1 to TRBJ2-5; no firm D call. The germline V gene encodes CDR1 SGHRS and CDR2 YFSETQ. The CDR3 covers 15 residues. V was clipped by 0 bases and J by 2 bases, with 11 bases between them. CDR3 in amino acids: CASSLGQPSQETQYF. The CDR3 DNA follows: TGCGCCAGCAGCTTGGGGCAGCCATCGCAAGAGACCCAGTACTTC.

This clonotype turned up a few times. The chain recombines TRBV7-2 with TRBJ2-3; D call uncertain. This CDR3 contains 15 residues. The germline gives CDR1 SGHTA, CDR2 FQGNSA. Trimming took 2 bases from V and 0 from J, leaving 9 bases between them. In nucleotides, the CDR3 is TGTGCCAGCAGCTTAAGTTGGGCTAGCACAGATACGCAGTATTTT. It translates to CASSLSWASTDTQYF.

This clonotype occurred many times. The gene calls are TRBV5-4 and TRBJ2-2; 8 bases are a match to TRBD2. This CDR3 is 16 amino acids long. Germline V gives CDR1 SGHNT, CDR2 YYREEE (reference sequence). Trimming took 0 bases from V and 1 from J; bases not matched to a gene: 2. In DNA, the CDR3 is TGTGCCAGCAGCTTGGATCTAGCGGGGAACACCGGGGAGCTGTTTTTT. As protein: CASSLDLAGNTGELFF.

There are many counts of this clonotype. The chain is built from TRBV20-1 and TRBJ2-1; TRBD2 matches 7 bases. This CDR3 contains 14 residues. V lost 5 bases and J lost 7; bases outside the gene matches: 11. CDR1 DFQATT and CDR2 SNEGSKA come from the germline V gene (reference sequence). The CDR3, as DNA: TGCAGTGCTGAATGGGACTACCCCTGGAATGAGCAGTTCTTC. Its protein product is CSAEWDYPWNEQFF.

This clonotype was counted ten times or more. The rearrangement links TRBV5-1 to TRBJ2-3, with D possibly TRBD2 on 6 matching bases. V gave up 5 bases and J gave up 2 bases, with 15 bases separating them. There are 15 residues in the CDR3. Germline V gene data show CDR1 as SGHRS and CDR2 as YFSETQ. The CDR3 coding sequence is TGCGCCAGCAGAGCGGGCGATTCGAACACAGATACGCAGTATTTT. Translated, it gives CASRAGDSNTDTQYF.

This clonotype was seen at least ten times. The chain carries TRBV12-3 or TRBV12-4 and TRBJ1-5, with 7 bases lining up with TRBD1. CDR3 length: 15 residues. V shed 5 bases and J 4 bases; nucleotides not matched to a gene: 8. This chain's CDR3 is CASSPPGQQNQPQHF. The CDR3, as DNA: TGTGCCAGCAGTCCCCCGGGACAGCAAAATCAGCCCCAGCATTTT.

This clonotype came up many times. J is TRBJ2-2 and V is TRBV20-1; 9 bases agree with TRBD1. This CDR3 is built from 15 residues. With V trimmed by 2 bases and J by 6 bases, 7 bases remained unmatched. The germline gives CDR1 DFQATT, CDR2 SNEGSKA (reference sequence). The CDR3 bases are TGCAGTGCTAGACGACAGGGGGTCGTTCCCGGGGAGCTGTTTTTT. As protein: CSARRQGVVPGELFF.

This clonotype was counted many times. This chain joins TRBV21-1 and TRBJ1-4. TRBV21-1 is reported as a pseudogene. This CDR3 spans 12 amino acids. The CDR3 nucleotides are TGTGCCAGCAGTGCAACTAATGAAAAACTGTTTTTT. Translating gives CASSATNEKLFF.

The table lists this clonotype with many counts. This rearrangement joins TRBV5-1 to TRBJ1-1; no clear D. Trimming cost V 3 bases and J 0 bases, with 9 bases left between them. The CDR3 loop spans 14 amino acids. CDR1 SGHRS and CDR2 YFSETQ come from the germline V gene. In DNA, the CDR3 is TGCGCCAGCAGCTCGAGAGATATGAACACTGAAGCTTTCTTT. It codes for CASSSRDMNTEAFF. Together with reference TRBV5-1 and TRBJ1-1, the CDR3 gives the full variable domain: KAGVTQTPRYLIKTRGQQVTLSCSPISGHRSVSWYQQTPGQGLQFLFEYFSETQRNKGNFPGRFSGRQFSNSRSEMNVSTLELGDSALYLCASSSRDMNTEAFFGQGTRLTVV.

This clonotype appeared many times. V usage is TRBV20-1 and J usage is TRBJ2-7, with a tentative D call TRBD1 (6 bases). Between the trimmed V and J ends, which lost 3 bases and 6 bases, there was a span of 15 bases. CDR1 DFQATT and CDR2 SNEGSKA come from the germline V gene (reference sequence). The CDR3 is made up of 13 amino acids. CDR3 DNA: TGCAGTGCTAGCGGGACAACCATTAGCGAGCAGTACTTC. Translation: CSASGTTISEQYF.

This clonotype appeared many times. The genes are TRBV12-3 or TRBV12-4 and TRBJ1-2, with D unresolved. The V end was cut by 1 base, the J end by 4 bases, with 10 bases between. The CDR3 loop spans 14 amino acids. The chain's CDR3 is CASSLDGPLYGYTF. The DNA for the CDR3 is TGTGCCAGCAGTTTAGACGGCCCCCTCTATGGCTACACCTTC.

The table lists this clonotype with many counts. This sequence joins TRBV10-3 and TRBJ2-1; the D gene could be TRBD1 or TRBD2 (5 bases each). Germline CDR1 ENHRY, CDR2 SYGVKD. V lost 0 bases and J lost 9, with 9 bases in between. The CDR3 is 13 amino acids. The CDR3 here is CAISESKRGEQFF. In nucleotides, the CDR3 is TGTGCCATCAGTGAGTCGAAGAGGGGTGAGCAGTTCTTC.

There are a few counts of this clonotype. J is TRBJ1-6 and V is TRBV20-1; 10 bases match TRBD1. This CDR3 has 13 residues. Germline-derived CDR1 and CDR2 are DFQATT and SNEGSKA (reference sequence). With 5 bases clipped from V and 8 bases from J, the junction kept 3 bases outside the gene matches. The CDR3, as DNA: TGCAGTGCTTCCGGGACAGGGGATTCACCCCTCCACTTT. This translates into CSASGTGDSPLHF.

This clonotype was observed many times. The chain uses TRBV20-1 and TRBJ2-3; D is perhaps TRBD1 (6 bases). Trimming shortened V by 0 bases and J by 10 bases, and 11 bases separated the two germline ends. The CDR3 runs 12 residues. The V gene's germline CDR1 is DFQATT and CDR2 SNEGSKA (reference sequence). The CDR3 DNA follows: TGCAGTGCTAGAGATCTTGGGGGCTCGCAGTATTTT. Its protein is CSARDLGGSQYF.

V and J are TRBV20-1 and TRBJ1-4; no firm D call. The germline gives CDR1 DFQATT, CDR2 SNEGSKA (reference sequence). This CDR3 region has 14 residues. V was cut by 0 bases and J by 0 bases, with 5 bases left in between. CDR3 loop: CSARDGTTNEKLFF. CDR3 nucleotide sequence: TGCAGTGCTAGAGATGGGACAACTAATGAAAAACTGTTTTTT.

This clonotype was observed at least ten times. V usage is TRBV5-6 and J usage is TRBJ1-1; D not certain. The CDR3 is 12 residues long. Germline CDR1 reads SGHDT; CDR2 reads YYEEEE. The V gene lost 4 bases and the J gene lost 3 bases, with 7 bases spanning the gap. The CDR3 DNA is TGTGCCAGCAGCCTTAAGGACACTGAAGCTTTCTTT. It encodes CASSLKDTEAFF.

The CDR3 region has the DNA TGCGCCAGCAGCTTGGGGACCGGAGTCCTACTCTACGAGCAGTACTTC. Encoded protein: CASSLGTGVLLYEQYF. The rearrangement links TRBV5-1 to TRBJ2-7, with D unclear. V was shortened by 0 bases and J by 3 bases, with 16 bases between the two germline ends. This CDR3 has 16 amino acids. Germline V gene sequence: CDR1 SGHRS, CDR2 YFSETQ. The variable domain in full, completed from reference TRBV5-1 and TRBJ2-7, reads KAGVTQTPRYLIKTRGQQVTLSCSPISGHRSVSWYQQTPGQGLQFLFEYFSETQRNKGNFPGRFSGRQFSNSRSEMNVSTLELGDSALYLCASSLGTGVLLYEQYFGPGTRLTVT.